This T cell receptor (beta chain) was sequenced during a study of T cell responses to AZD1222 COVID-19 vaccine. The CDR3 is 15 amino acids. Per germline, CDR1 KGHSH and CDR2 LQKENI. Trimming removed 6 bases at V and 4 bases at J, with 19 bases between. The study's findings and limits: None of the repertoires were sampled until the peak T cell response had passed.

Measured with immunoSEQ multiplex PCR; TCRdb has only the in-frame clones, and not every one. The sample lists 130,000 to 150,000 clones; more than 85% were seen once. A note on this clone: Its antigen remains unknown.

The TCR comes from an adult in good health. The source material was peripheral blood, sampled on day 0 of AZD1222 vaccination. This chain joins TRBV18 and TRBJ2-7; D possibly uses TRBD1 or TRBD2 (6 bases each). Here the CDR3 DNA reads TGTGCCAGCTCGCTTGGCTCGACAGGAGGGTACGAGCAGTACTTC. Protein: CASSLGSTGGYEQYF. The full variable domain, with the rest looked up from reference TRBV18 and TRBJ2-7, is NAGVMQNPRHLVRRRGQEARLRCSPMKGHSHVYWYRQLPEEGLKFMVYLQKENIIDESGMPKERFSAEFPKEGPSILRIQQVVRGDSAAYFCASSLGSTGGYEQYFGPGTRLTVT.